This T cell receptor (beta chain) was sequenced for a study of cytotoxic CD8 clonotypes in ibrutinib-treated CLL. Study conclusions and caveats: Public clonotypes, an uncommon group, contracted or remained stable on treatment. Clonality went up at the time of ibrutinib response, stayed stable in sustained remission, and later dropped back toward its baseline level at progression.

Sequenced by immunoSEQ multiplex PCR; TCRdb stores in-frame clones only, minus some. This table has hundreds of thousands of clones, roughly 70% appearing once. Note on this clone: The antigen remains unidentified.

This CDR3 is built from 12 residues. The V end was cut by 6 bases, the J end by 4 bases, with 10 bases between. Germline CDR1 ENHRY, CDR2 SYGVKD. This sequence joins TRBV10-3 and TRBJ2-7, with TRBD1 as a possible D gene (5 bases). This receptor was obtained from a human donor with chronic lymphocytic leukemia. This sample comprised PBMCs, obtained after 24 months of ibrutinib treatment. CDR3 in amino acids: CAIRGRDYEQYF. CDR3 bases: TGTGCCATCAGGGGGCGAGATTACGAGCAGTACTTC.